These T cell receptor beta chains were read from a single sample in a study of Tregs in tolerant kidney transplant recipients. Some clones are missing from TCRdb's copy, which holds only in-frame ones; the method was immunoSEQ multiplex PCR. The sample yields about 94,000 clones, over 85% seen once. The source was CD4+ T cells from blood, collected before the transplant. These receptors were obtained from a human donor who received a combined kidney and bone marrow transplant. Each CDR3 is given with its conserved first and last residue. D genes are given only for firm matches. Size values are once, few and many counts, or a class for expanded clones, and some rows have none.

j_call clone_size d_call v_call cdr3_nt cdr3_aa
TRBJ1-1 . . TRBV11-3 TGTGCCAGCAGCTTAGACTTTTGGAGTCACGCAGCTTTCTTT CASSLDFWSHAAFF
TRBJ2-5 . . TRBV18 TGTGCCAGCTCACCCGGACAGAAAGAGACCCAGTACTTC CASSPGQKETQYF
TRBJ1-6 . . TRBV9 TGTGCCAGCAGCGCGGGGACATACATTTCACCCCTCCACTTT CASSAGTYISPLHF
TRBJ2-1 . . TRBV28 TGTGCCAGCAAAAAACAGAACTCCTACAATGAGCAGTTCTTC CASKKQNSYNEQFF
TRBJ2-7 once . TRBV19 TGTGCCAGTAGTGCCCGACGGAGCGGGCATTACGAGCAGTACTTC CASSARRSGHYEQYF
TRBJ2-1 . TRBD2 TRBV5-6 TGTGCCAGCAGCTTGGTGGGGGAGGGCCTTTTGAATGAGCAGTTCTTC CASSLVGEGLLNEQFF
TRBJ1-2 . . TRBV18 TGTGCCAGCTCAGATCCAGGGTATGGCTACACCTTC CASSDPGYGYTF
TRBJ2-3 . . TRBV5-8 TGTGCCAGCAGCTTGGAGGGGTTCACTAGCACAGATACGCAGTATTTT CASSLEGFTSTDTQYF
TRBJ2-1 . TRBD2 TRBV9 TGTGCCAGCAGCGCATGGACTAGCTCCACGGGGGATGAGCAGTTCTTC CASSAWTSSTGDEQFF
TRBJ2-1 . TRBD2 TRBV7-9 TGTGCCAGCAGCTTATTTGGACTAGCGGGAGGAAGTATAAATGAGCAGTTCTTC CASSLFGLAGGSINEQFF
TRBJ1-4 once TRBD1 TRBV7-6 TGTGCCAGCAGCTTGTGGACAGGAGGAAACGAAAAACTGTTTTTT CASSLWTGGNEKLFF
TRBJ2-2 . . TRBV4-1 TGCGCCAGCAGCGATCTAGCGAGGGGTCTAGACACCGGGGAGCTGTTTTTT CASSDLARGLDTGELFF
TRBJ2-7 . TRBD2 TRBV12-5 TGTGCTAGTGGTTTGAGCCTAGCGGCGCAAATGGGGTACGAGCAGTACTTC CASGLSLAAQMGYEQYF
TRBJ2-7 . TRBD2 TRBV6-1 TGTGCCAGCAGTGTCACCCTAGCGGGGGCCGTCTACGAGCAGTACTTC CASSVTLAGAVYEQYF
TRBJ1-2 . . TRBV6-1 TGTGCCAGCACCTTAATATGGGACACTTCCTATGGCTACACCTTC CASTLIWDTSYGYTF
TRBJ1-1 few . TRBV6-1 TGTGCCAGCAGTGATTCTCCGAACACTGAAGCTTTCTTT CASSDSPNTEAFF
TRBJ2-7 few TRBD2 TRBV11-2 TGTGCCAGCAGCCCAGGGACTAGCCCCTACGAGCAGTACTTC CASSPGTSPYEQYF
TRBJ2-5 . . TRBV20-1 TGCAGTGTCCCGGTCGGAGAGACCCAGTACTTC CSVPVGETQYF
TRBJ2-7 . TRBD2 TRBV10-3 TGTGCCATCAGTGCAGCGGGGGGGTCCTACGAGCAGTACTTC CAISAAGGSYEQYF
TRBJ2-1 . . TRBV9 TGTGCCAGCAGCGTTAGCAGTAGTTCCTACAATGAGCAGTTCTTC CASSVSSSSYNEQFF
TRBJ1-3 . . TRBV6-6 TGTGCCAGCAGTTACTCGTGGGGAGACGGAAACACCATATATTTT CASSYSWGDGNTIYF
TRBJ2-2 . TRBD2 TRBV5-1 TGCGCCAGCAGCTTGAACCCAACCGGGAGGGCAGGAACCGGGGAGCTGTTTTTT CASSLNPTGRAGTGELFF
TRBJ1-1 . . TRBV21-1 TGTGCCAGCAGCATCGCGCGGCGGACAGGGGGCACTGAAGCTTTCTTT CASSIARRTGGTEAFF
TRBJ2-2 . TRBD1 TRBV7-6 TGTGCCAGCAGCTTAGGACAGGGGGCAAACGGGGAGCTGTTTTTT CASSLGQGANGELFF
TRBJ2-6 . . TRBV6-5 TGTGCCAGCAGTTACGGGGGGTCTGGGGCCAACGTCCTGACTTTC CASSYGGSGANVLTF
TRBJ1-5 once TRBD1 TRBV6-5 TGTGCCAGCAGTTCCCCACAGGGGTTTGGCAATCAGCCCCAGCATTTT CASSSPQGFGNQPQHF
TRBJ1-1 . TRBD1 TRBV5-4 TGTGCCAGCAGCTCACCGGACAGGGGGCGGTGGACTGAAGCTTTCTTT CASSSPDRGRWTEAFF
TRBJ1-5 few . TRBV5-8 TGTGCCAGCAGCTTGCGCCGGGGGCAGCCCCAGCATTTT CASSLRRGQPQHF
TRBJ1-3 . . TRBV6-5 TGTGCCAGCAGTTACCGGAGGTCGGGGGGAAACACCATATATTTT CASSYRRSGGNTIYF
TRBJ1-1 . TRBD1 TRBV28 TGTGCCATCGTCCAACAGGGGGACACTGAAGCTTTCTTT CAIVQQGDTEAFF
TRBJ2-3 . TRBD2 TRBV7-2 TGTGCCAGCAGCGCTAGCGGGAGGGCCCCCCCATTCGAATATTTT CASSASGRAPPFEYF
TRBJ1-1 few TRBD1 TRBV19 TGTGCCAGTAGTATACGACAGGGTGGCACTGAAGCTTTCTTT CASSIRQGGTEAFF
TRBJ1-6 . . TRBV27 TGTGCCAGCAGTTTTAGTAATTCACCCCTCCACTTT CASSFSNSPLHF
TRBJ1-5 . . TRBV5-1 TGCGCCAGCAGCTTGGTTCCGGGGAATCAGCCCCAGCATTTT CASSLVPGNQPQHF
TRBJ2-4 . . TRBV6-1 TGTGCCAGCAAGCTGACCAGGGAGGACATTCAGTACTTC CASKLTREDIQYF
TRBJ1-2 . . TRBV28 TGTGCCAGCCGACGGCTAGCTAACTATGGCTACACCTTC CASRRLANYGYTF
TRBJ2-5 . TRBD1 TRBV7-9 TGTGCCAGCAGCCCTAGCAGGGGGCCGTTTCAAGAGACCCAGTACTTC CASSPSRGPFQETQYF
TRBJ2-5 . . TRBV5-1 TGCGCCAGCGGGGAAGCTGCGGGGAGCCAAGAGACCCAGTACTTC CASGEAAGSQETQYF
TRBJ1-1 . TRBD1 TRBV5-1 TGCGCCAGCAGCCCCGACAGGGGTAGCACTGAAGCTTTCTTT CASSPDRGSTEAFF
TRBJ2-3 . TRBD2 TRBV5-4 TGTGCCAGCAGCTTTTGGCTAGCGGGACCACAAAATACGCAGTATTTT CASSFWLAGPQNTQYF